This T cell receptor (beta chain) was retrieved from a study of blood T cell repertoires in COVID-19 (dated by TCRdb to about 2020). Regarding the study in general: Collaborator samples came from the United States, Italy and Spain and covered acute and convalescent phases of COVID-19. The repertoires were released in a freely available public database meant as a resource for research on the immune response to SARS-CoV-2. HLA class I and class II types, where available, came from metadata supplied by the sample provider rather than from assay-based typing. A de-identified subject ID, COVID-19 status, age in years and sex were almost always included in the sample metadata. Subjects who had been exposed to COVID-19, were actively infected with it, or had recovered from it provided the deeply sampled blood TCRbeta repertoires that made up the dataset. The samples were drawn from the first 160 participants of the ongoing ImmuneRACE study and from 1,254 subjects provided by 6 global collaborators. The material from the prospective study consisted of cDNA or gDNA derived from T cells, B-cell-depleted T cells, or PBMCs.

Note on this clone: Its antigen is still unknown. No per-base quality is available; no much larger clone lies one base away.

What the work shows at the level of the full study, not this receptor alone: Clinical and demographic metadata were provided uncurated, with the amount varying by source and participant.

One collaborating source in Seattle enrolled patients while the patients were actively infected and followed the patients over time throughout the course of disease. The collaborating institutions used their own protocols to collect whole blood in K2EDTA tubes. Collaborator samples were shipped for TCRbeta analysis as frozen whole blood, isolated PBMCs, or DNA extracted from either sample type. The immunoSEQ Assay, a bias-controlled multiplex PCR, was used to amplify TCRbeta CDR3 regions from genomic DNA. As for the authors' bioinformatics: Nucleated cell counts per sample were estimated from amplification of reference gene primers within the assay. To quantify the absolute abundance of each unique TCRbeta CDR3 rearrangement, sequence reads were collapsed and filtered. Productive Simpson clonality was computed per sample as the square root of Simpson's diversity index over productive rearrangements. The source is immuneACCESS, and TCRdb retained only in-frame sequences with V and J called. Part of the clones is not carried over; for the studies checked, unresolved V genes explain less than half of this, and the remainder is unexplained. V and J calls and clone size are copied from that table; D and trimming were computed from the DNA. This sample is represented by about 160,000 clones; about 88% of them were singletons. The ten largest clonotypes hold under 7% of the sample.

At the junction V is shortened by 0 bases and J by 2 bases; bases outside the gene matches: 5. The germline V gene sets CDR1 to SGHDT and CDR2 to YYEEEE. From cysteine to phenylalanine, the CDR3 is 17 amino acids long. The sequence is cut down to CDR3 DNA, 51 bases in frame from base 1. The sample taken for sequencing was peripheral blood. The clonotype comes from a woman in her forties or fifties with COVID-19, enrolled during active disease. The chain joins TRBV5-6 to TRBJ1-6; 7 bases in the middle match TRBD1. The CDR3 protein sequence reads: CASSLGQGGTYNSPLHF. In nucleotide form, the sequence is TGTGCCAGCAGCTTGGGACAGGGAGGCACCTATAATTCACCCCTCCACTTT.